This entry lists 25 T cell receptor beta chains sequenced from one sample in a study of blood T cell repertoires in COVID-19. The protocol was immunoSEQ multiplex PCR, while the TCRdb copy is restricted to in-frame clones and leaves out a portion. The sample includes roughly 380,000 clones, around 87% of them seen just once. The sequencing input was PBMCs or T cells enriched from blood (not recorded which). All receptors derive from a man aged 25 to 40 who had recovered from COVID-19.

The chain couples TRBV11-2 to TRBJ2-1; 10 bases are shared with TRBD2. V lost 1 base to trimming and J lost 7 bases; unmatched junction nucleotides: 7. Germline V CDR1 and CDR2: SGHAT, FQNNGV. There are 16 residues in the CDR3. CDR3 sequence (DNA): TGTGCCAGCAGCTTAGGGAGCGGGGGGGCGTTAAATGAGCAGTTCTTC. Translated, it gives CASSLGSGGALNEQFF.

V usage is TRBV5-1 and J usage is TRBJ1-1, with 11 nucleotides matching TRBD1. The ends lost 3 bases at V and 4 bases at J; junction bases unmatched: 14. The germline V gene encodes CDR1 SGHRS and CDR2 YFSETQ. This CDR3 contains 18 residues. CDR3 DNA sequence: TGCGCCAGCAGCTCTAGGACAGGGGGCACCCATGGGGTCACTGAAGCTTTCTTT. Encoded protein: CASSSRTGGTHGVTEAFF.

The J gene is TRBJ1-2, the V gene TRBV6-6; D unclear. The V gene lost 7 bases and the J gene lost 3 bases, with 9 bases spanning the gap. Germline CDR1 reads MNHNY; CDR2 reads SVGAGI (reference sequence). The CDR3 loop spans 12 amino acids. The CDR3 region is CASTRADYGYTF. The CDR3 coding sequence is TGTGCCAGCACGAGGGCCGACTATGGCTACACCTTC.

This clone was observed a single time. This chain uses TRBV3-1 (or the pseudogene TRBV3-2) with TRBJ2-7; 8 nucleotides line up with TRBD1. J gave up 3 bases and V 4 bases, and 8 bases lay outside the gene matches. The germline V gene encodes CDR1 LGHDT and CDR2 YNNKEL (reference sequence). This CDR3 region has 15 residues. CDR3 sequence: CASSRTGQWVYEQYF. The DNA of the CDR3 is TGTGCCAGCAGCCGGACAGGGCAATGGGTCTACGAGCAGTACTTC.

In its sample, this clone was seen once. The DNA of the CDR3 is TGTGCCAGCAGCTCGGGACATGCCCGTGGCTACACCTTC. Encoded protein: CASSSGHARGYTF. V usage is TRBV11-2 and J usage is TRBJ1-2, with D perhaps TRBD1 (6 bases). The CDR3 extends over 13 amino acids. Germline CDR1 SGHAT, CDR2 FQNNGV. V was pared by 4 bases and J by 7 bases, with 13 bases between.

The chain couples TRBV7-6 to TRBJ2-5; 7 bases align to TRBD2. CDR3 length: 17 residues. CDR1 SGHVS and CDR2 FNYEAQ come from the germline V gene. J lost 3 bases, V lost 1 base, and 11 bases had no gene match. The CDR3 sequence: CASSLVARTSREETQYF. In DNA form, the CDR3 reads TGTGCCAGCAGCTTAGTCGCCCGGACTAGTCGGGAAGAGACCCAGTACTTC.

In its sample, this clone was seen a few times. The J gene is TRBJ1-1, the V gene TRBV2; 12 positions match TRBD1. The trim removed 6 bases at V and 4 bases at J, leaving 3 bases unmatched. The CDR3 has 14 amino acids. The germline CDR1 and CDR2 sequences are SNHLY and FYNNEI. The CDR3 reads CASSSGQGATEAFF. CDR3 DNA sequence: TGTGCCAGCAGCTCGGGACAGGGGGCCACTGAAGCTTTCTTT. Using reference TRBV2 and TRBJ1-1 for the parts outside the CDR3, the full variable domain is EPEVTQTPSHQVTQMGQEVILRCVPISNHLYFYWYRQILGQKVEFLVSFYNNEISEKSEIFDDQFSVERPDGSNFTLKIRSTKLEDSAMYFCASSSGQGATEAFFGQGTRLTVV.

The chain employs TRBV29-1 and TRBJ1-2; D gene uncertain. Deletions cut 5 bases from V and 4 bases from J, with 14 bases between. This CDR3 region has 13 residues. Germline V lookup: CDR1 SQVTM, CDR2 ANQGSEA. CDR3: CSVLLGSTYGYTF. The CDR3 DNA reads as TGCAGCGTTTTACTGGGCTCTACCTATGGCTACACCTTC.

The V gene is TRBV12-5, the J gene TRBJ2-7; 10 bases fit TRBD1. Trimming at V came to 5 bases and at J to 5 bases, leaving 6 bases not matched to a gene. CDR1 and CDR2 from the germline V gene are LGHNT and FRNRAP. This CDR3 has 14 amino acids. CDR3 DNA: TGTGCTAGTGGTCCGGGACAGGGGTGGCACGAGCAGTACTTC. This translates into CASGPGQGWHEQYF. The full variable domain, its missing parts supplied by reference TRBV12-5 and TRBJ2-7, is DARVTQTPRHKVTEMGQEVTMRCQPILGHNTVFWYRQTMMQGLELLAYFRNRAPLDDSGMPKDRFSAEMPDATLATLKIQPSEPRDSAVYFCASGPGQGWHEQYFGPGTRLTVT.

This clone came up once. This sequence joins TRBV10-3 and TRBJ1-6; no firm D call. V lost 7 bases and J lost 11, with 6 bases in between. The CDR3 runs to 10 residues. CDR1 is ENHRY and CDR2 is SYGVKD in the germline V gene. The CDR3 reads CAIIQAPLHF. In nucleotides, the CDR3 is TGTGCCATCATTCAGGCACCCCTCCACTTT.

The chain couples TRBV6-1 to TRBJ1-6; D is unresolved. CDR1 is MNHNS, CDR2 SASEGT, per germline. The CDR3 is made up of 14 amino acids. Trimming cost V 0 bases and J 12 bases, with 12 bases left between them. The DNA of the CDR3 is TGTGCCAGCAGTGAAGCTACAACGGGTGTACCCCTCCACTTT. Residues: CASSEATTGVPLHF.

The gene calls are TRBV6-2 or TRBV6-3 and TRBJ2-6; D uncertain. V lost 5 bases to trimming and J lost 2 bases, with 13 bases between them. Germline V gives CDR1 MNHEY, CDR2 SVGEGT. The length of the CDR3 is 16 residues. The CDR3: CASSLPRSAGANVLTF. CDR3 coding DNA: TGTGCCAGCAGTCTCCCCAGGTCCGCTGGGGCCAACGTCCTGACTTTC.

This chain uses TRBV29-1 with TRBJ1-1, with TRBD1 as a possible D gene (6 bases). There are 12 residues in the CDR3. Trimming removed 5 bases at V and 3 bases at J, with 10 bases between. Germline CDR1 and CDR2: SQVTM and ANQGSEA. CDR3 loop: CSVRRTDTEAFF. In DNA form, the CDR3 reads TGCAGCGTTCGACGGACAGACACTGAAGCTTTCTTT.

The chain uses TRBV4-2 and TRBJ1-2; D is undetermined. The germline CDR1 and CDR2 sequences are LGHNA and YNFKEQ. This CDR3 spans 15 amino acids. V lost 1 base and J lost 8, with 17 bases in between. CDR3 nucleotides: TGTGCCAGCAGCCAAGCTTTCCTTATCTCGGTCGGCTACACCTTC. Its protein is CASSQAFLISVGYTF.

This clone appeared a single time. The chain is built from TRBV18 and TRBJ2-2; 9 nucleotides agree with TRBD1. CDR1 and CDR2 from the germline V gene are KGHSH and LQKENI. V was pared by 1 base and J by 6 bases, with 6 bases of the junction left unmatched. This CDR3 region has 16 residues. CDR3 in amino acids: CASSPRRGQGSGELFF. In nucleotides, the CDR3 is TGTGCCAGCTCACCACGACGTGGACAGGGGTCCGGGGAGCTGTTTTTT.

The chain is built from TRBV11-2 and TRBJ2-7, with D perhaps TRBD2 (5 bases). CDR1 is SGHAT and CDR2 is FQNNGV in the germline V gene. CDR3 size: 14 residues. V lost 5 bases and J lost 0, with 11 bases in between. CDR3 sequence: CASSQRADSYEQYF. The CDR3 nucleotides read TGTGCCAGCAGCCAGAGGGCAGACTCCTACGAGCAGTACTTC.

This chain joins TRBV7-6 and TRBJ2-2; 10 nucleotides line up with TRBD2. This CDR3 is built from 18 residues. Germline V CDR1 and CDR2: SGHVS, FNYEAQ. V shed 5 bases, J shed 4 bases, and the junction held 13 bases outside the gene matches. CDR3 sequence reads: CASSPLVASGGSTGELFF. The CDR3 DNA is TGTGCCAGCAGCCCCCTTGTTGCTAGCGGGGGATCCACCGGGGAGCTGTTTTTT.

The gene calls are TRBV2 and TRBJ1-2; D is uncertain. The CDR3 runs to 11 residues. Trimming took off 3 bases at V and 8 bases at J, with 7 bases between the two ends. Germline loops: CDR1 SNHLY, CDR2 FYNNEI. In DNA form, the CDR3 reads TGTGCCAGCAGTGACAGGAACGGCTACACCTTC. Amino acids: CASSDRNGYTF.

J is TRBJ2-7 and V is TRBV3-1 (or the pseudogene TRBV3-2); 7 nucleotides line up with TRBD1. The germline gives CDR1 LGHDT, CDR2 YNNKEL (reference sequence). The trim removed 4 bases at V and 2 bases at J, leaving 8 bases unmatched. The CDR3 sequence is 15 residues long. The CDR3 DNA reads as TGTGCCAGCAGCCTAGTAACGGACAGGACCTACGAGCAGTACTTC. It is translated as CASSLVTDRTYEQYF.

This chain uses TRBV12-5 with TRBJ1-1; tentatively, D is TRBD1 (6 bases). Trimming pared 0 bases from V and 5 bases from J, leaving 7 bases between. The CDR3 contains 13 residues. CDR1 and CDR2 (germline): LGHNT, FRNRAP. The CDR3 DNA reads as TGTGCTAGTGGTTTGGTAGGGGGAACTGAAGCTTTCTTT. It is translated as CASGLVGGTEAFF.

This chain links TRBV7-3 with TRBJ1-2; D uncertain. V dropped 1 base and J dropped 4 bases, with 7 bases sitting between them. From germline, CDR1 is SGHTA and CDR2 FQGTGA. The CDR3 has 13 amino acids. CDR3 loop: CASSLNSFYGYTF. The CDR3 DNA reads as TGTGCCAGCAGCTTAAATTCCTTCTATGGCTACACCTTC.

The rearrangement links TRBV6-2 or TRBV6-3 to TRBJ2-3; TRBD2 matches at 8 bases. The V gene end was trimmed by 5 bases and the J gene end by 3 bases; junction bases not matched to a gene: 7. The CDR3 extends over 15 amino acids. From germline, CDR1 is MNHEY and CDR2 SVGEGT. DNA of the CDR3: TGTGCCAGCAGTCCCGCGGGGGGCTGGACAGATACGCAGTATTTT. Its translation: CASSPAGGWTDTQYF.

The CDR3 loop reads CASSSPDSTNEKLFF. CDR3 in DNA: TGTGCCAGCAGCTCCCCGGACTCAACTAATGAAAAACTGTTTTTT. The chain has TRBV7-9 and TRBJ1-4; D is unresolved. The CDR3 runs 15 residues. Per the germline V gene, CDR1 is SEHNR and CDR2 is FQNEAQ (reference sequence). V was trimmed by 4 bases and J by 0 bases, leaving 9 bases between them.

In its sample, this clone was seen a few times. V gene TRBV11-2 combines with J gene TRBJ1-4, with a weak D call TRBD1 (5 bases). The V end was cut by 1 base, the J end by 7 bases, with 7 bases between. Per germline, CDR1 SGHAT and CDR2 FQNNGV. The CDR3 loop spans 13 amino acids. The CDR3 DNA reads TGTGCCAGCAGCTTAGGGCAGGGTGAAAAACTGTTTTTT. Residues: CASSLGQGEKLFF.

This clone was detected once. CDR3 amino acids: CASSLPGQVLNTEAFF. The CDR3 bases are TGTGCCAGCAGTCTTCCGGGACAGGTGTTGAACACTGAAGCTTTCTTT. The rearrangement links TRBV2 to TRBJ1-1; 8 nucleotides line up with TRBD1. J was trimmed by 0 bases and V by 5 bases; bases with no gene match: 8. CDR3 length equals 16 residues. CDR1 and CDR2 from the germline V gene are SNHLY and FYNNEI.